These 21 T cell receptor beta chains came from one sample sequenced in a study of blood T cell repertoires in COVID-19. TCRdb's table, derived via immunoSEQ multiplex PCR, lists solely in-frame clones and lacks some. The profile shows hundreds of thousands of clones, about 88% of them singletons. The sequenced material came from peripheral blood. The receptors were sampled from a man in his forties or fifties with acute or convalescent COVID-19.

The chain has TRBV7-2 and TRBJ1-6; maybe TRBD1 (5 bases). Germline V CDR1 and CDR2: SGHTA, FQGNSA. This CDR3 is built from 13 residues. V lost 1 base and J lost 7, with 5 bases in between. The CDR3, as DNA: TGTGCCAGCAGCTTAGGGACAAATTCACCCCTCCACTTT. Protein: CASSLGTNSPLHF.

This chain joins TRBV30 and TRBJ2-5; 7 bases are a match to TRBD1. Trimming removed 5 bases from V and 2 bases from J; junction bases left unmatched: 2. The CDR3 runs to 12 residues. The V gene's germline CDR1 is GTSNPN and CDR2 SVGIG (reference sequence). Written as DNA, the CDR3 is TGTGCCTGGGGGGGACAGCAAGAGACCCAGTACTTC. Its translation: CAWGGQQETQYF.

This chain joins TRBV6-5 and TRBJ1-4; TRBD1 aligns across 11 bases. The CDR3 has 15 amino acids. Germline assignment: CDR1 MNHEY and CDR2 SVGAGI. Trimming took 4 bases from V and 7 from J; bases not matched to a gene: 5. The CDR3 DNA follows: TGTGCCAGCAGTTTCGGACAGGGGGCAAGTGAAAAACTGTTTTTT. As protein: CASSFGQGASEKLFF.

The CDR3 DNA follows: TGTGCCAGCAGGACCCACAGGGGGGGGGTCACCGGGGAGCTGTTTTTT. Amino acid sequence: CASRTHRGGVTGELFF. The chain combines TRBV28 with TRBJ2-2; tentative D call: TRBD1 (8 bases). V lost 6 bases and J lost 4, with 18 bases in between. Germline loops: CDR1 MDHEN, CDR2 SYDVKM. This CDR3 is 16 amino acids long.

The rearrangement uses TRBV5-4 and TRBJ2-3; 11 nucleotides align to TRBD2. Trimming took 2 bases from V and 2 from J; bases not matched to a gene: 7. The CDR3 has 17 amino acids. The germline V gene encodes CDR1 SGHNT and CDR2 YYREEE (reference sequence). The CDR3 DNA follows: TGTGCCAGCAGCTTCGGGGCTAGCGGGGGGAACACAGATACGCAGTATTTT. It encodes CASSFGASGGNTDTQYF.

The rearrangement joins TRBV4-1 to TRBJ2-5; TRBD1 might be the D (5 bases). The CDR3 covers 17 residues. Trimming left V 3 bases short and J 4 bases short, with 21 bases between. The germline CDR1 and CDR2 sequences are MGHRA and YSYEKL. The CDR3 is CASSQSLGQPYGETQYF. CDR3 nucleotides: TGCGCCAGCAGCCAGTCTCTGGGGCAGCCGTACGGAGAGACCCAGTACTTC.

This clone was seen once. The J gene is TRBJ1-5, the V gene TRBV11-2; 9 positions agree with TRBD1. This CDR3 has 15 amino acids. From germline, CDR1 is SGHAT and CDR2 FQNNGV. V was pared by 5 bases and J by 11 bases, with 13 bases of the junction left unmatched. The CDR3 here is CASSPGTGYPGAQHF. CDR3 nucleotides: TGTGCCAGCAGCCCGGGGACAGGGTATCCGGGGGCCCAGCATTTT.

The rearrangement joins TRBV27 to TRBJ2-7; D is possibly TRBD2 (6 bases). Trimming took off 1 base at V and 5 bases at J, with 15 bases between the two ends. This CDR3 has 15 amino acids. Germline CDR1 MNHEY, CDR2 SMNVEV (reference sequence). The CDR3 is CASSLYREMSDEQYF. The CDR3 region has the DNA TGTGCCAGCAGTTTATACCGGGAGATGTCGGACGAGCAGTACTTC.

A single count supports this clone. V and J are TRBV5-1 and TRBJ2-2, with TRBD2 identical over 13 bases. CDR1 is SGHRS and CDR2 is YFSETQ in the germline V gene. The CDR3 contains 18 residues. The V gene end was trimmed by 4 bases and the J gene end by 2 bases; junction bases not matched to a gene: 8. The CDR3 DNA is TGCGCCAGCAGCGAAGGGGGACTAGCGGGATTAAACACCGGGGAGCTGTTTTTT. It yields the protein CASSEGGLAGLNTGELFF.

The chain couples TRBV7-9 to TRBJ2-5; 10 positions match TRBD2. Germline V lookup: CDR1 SEHNR, CDR2 FQNEAQ (reference sequence). Trimming took 1 base from V and 1 from J; bases not matched to a gene: 6. The CDR3 has 17 amino acids. Here the CDR3 reads CASSLGLVAGGQETQYF. As DNA, the CDR3 is TGTGCCAGCAGCTTAGGGCTTGTAGCGGGAGGCCAAGAGACCCAGTACTTC. Combining the CDR3 with reference TRBV7-9 and TRBJ2-5 gives the whole variable domain DTGVSQNPRHKITKRGQNVTFRCDPISEHNRLYWYRQTLGQGPEFLTYFQNEAQLEKSRLLSDRFSAERPKGSFSTLEIQRTEQGDSAMYLCASSLGLVAGGQETQYFGPGTRLLVL.

The chain carries TRBV10-2 and TRBJ1-1; 7 nucleotides line up with TRBD1. From germline, CDR1 is WSHSY and CDR2 SAAADI. V gave up 8 bases and J gave up 6 bases; unmatched junction bases: 15. This CDR3 has 15 amino acids. The CDR3 DNA follows: TGCGCCAGCTTTCCTAAGGGGGCGCGGTGGGCTGAAGCTTTCTTT. The encoded protein is CASFPKGARWAEAFF.

The chain has TRBV27 and TRBJ1-1; D possibly corresponds to TRBD1 (6 bases). The CDR3 runs to 15 residues. Trimming pared 6 bases from V and 3 bases from J, leaving 17 bases between. Germline loops: CDR1 MNHEY, CDR2 SMNVEV (reference sequence). CDR3 DNA: TGTGCCAGCAGCCCTGACAGGTGGGGTTACACTGAAGCTTTCTTT. This gives the protein CASSPDRWGYTEAFF.

The chain is built from TRBV5-1 and TRBJ1-1; D gene unclear. CDR3 length: 15 residues. Between the trimmed V and J ends, which lost 4 bases and 0 bases, there was a span of 13 bases. From germline, CDR1 is SGHRS and CDR2 YFSETQ. The CDR3 region is CASSEEVFLNTEAFF. Written as DNA, the CDR3 is TGCGCCAGCAGCGAGGAGGTCTTCCTGAACACTGAAGCTTTCTTT.

The chain recombines TRBV2 with TRBJ2-6; the D is unclear. CDR3 length equals 15 residues. Germline V gives CDR1 SNHLY, CDR2 FYNNEI. The ends were cut back, 2 bases at V and 1 base at J, with 6 bases in the middle. For the CDR3, the DNA is TGTGCCAGCAGTGAATCGAGATCTGGGGCCAACGTCCTGACTTTC. This codes for CASSESRSGANVLTF.

The chain joins TRBV19 to TRBJ1-2; TRBD1 matches at 8 bases. The CDR3 sequence is 13 residues long. Trimming at V came to 7 bases and at J to 6 bases, leaving 7 bases not matched to a gene. Germline loops: CDR1 LNHDA, CDR2 SQIVND (reference sequence). CDR3 coding DNA: TGTGCCAGTACCGACAGGGGAGGCGATGGCTACACCTTC. Translating it yields CASTDRGGDGYTF.

This clone occurred once. The genes are TRBV3-1 (or the pseudogene TRBV3-2) and TRBJ2-3; 9 nucleotides agree with TRBD2. CDR3 length: 16 residues. In germline, CDR1 is LGHDT, CDR2 YNNKEL (reference sequence). The junction had 4 bases not matched to a gene; V was cut back by 1 base and J by 2 bases. CDR3 sequence reads: CASSQAGGGVTDTQYF. CDR3 DNA: TGTGCCAGCAGCCAAGCCGGCGGGGGGGTCACAGATACGCAGTATTTT.

The chain combines TRBV18 with TRBJ1-1; no reliable D call. CDR3 length: 14 residues. V lost 3 bases and J lost 8, with 16 bases in between. Germline assignment: CDR1 KGHSH and CDR2 LQKENI. CDR3 amino acids: CASSPFNQDPEAFF. CDR3 bases: TGTGCCAGCTCACCCTTCAATCAGGATCCCGAAGCTTTCTTT.

This clone was found once. The chain couples TRBV6-4 to TRBJ2-1, with TRBD2 identical over 14 bases. J lost 4 bases, V lost 2 bases, and 10 bases had no gene match. CDR3 size: 19 residues. CDR1 and CDR2 from the germline V gene are MRHNA and SNTAGT. The CDR3 spells CASSDGPGLAGVSYNEQFF. Written as DNA, the CDR3 is TGTGCCAGCAGTGACGGTCCGGGACTAGCGGGAGTATCTTACAATGAGCAGTTCTTC.

At least ten counts were recorded for this clone. V and J are TRBV30 and TRBJ1-1, with D possibly being TRBD1 (6 bases). Trimming removed 2 bases at V and 5 bases at J, with 9 bases between. CDR3 length equals 12 residues. The germline CDR1 and CDR2 sequences are GTSNPN and SVGIG (reference sequence). The DNA for the CDR3 is TGTGCCTGGAGTCCAGGGGCGACTGAAGCTTTCTTT. Its translation: CAWSPGATEAFF.

The chain carries TRBV30 and TRBJ1-2, with a possible D match to TRBD1 (6 bases). The CDR3 consists of 12 residues. CDR1 and CDR2 from the germline V gene are GTSNPN and SVGIG (reference sequence). V was shortened by 5 bases and J by 7 bases, with 14 bases between the two germline ends. CDR3 coding DNA: TGTGCCTGGTCCTGGGGCAGGGGTGGCTACACCTTC. Translation gives CAWSWGRGGYTF.

The V call is TRBV5-1, the J call TRBJ1-2, with a possible D match to TRBD1 (5 bases). This CDR3 spans 15 amino acids. V gave up 0 bases and J gave up 1 base, with 10 bases separating them. The germline gives CDR1 SGHRS, CDR2 YFSETQ. The CDR3 region is CASSLGGLGNYGYTF. The DNA for the CDR3 is TGCGCCAGCAGCTTGGGGGGCTTGGGTAACTATGGCTACACCTTC.